This T cell receptor beta chain was recovered during a study of shared clonotypes between healthy human individuals (dated by TCRdb to 2018 to 2020). Background on the whole study: Two women and a few men aged 18 to 49 years were included in the cohort. To increase sequencing depth and limit assay-specific biases, TCR repertoire library preparation and sequencing were carried out by different laboratories using diverse techniques. For each donor, CD4 naive and CD4 memory were each given three plates, CD8 naive was given two plates, and CD8 memory was given one plate. Blood TCR repertoires of about 5 healthy adults were deeply sequenced to estimate repertoire size and the extent of clonotype sharing between individuals. Each donor's leukapheresis produced roughly between roughly 0.9 and 9 billion PBMCs.

V is trimmed back by 7 bases and J by 9 bases, and the junction contains 11 bases that no gene match accounts for. Taken from cysteine to phenylalanine, the CDR3 has 13 residues. The CDR3 DNA has 39 bases and is translated from base 1. CDR1 and CDR2 are read off the germline V gene (reference sequence) as LNHDA and SQIVND. This clone has a handful of counts. This receptor's antigen is unknown. No much larger clone exists at a distance of one base, and base qualities are not known. Using the deep immunoSEQ assay, multiplex PCR amplified TCR CDR3 regions from genomic DNA. For each cell subset, the extracted genomic DNA was distributed evenly across all wells of several immunoSEQ 96-well plates, and each plate served as one replicate. For sorted subsets, around 200 ng genomic DNA, equal to about 30,000 T cell genomes, was loaded into each replicate PCR. Purified libraries were measured with a Qubit 3.0 fluorometer, size-checked on a Bioanalyzer 2100, and measured again with the KAPA Library Quantification kit. Every immunoSEQ 96-well plate was sequenced on a separate single-read 150-cycle Illumina NextSeq 550 flow cell. The original methods were these. Because the immunoSEQ output held only junctional sequences and lacked quality scores, the filtering could not match the filtering applied to full-length reads. To assign V/J genes and CDR3, sequences were annotated against IMGT germline references using PyIR, a Python wrapper for IgBLAST v1.9. Reads were removed for weak V/J assignments (E-value above 1e-6), missing CDR3, stop codons, out-of-frame junctions, or ambiguous translated residues. A V3J clonotype was defined by an identical inferred V gene, J gene, and CDR3 amino acid sequence. Percentage overlap between repertoires was calculated by dividing the number of shared unique clonotypes by the size of the smaller repertoire. Richness of each repertoire was evaluated using RTK rarefaction, the Chao1 estimator, and Recon v2.1 estimates of unobserved clonotypes. For all TCRbeta clonotypes obtained by the gDNA method from four donors, generation probabilities were computed with OLGA. The immuneACCESS repertoire file appears here via TCRdb, limited to in-frame rearrangements. These files lack a portion of the clones; in checked studies, under half of the deficit traces to unresolved V genes, and the cause of the others is not known. That table supplies the V and J calls and clone size; D and trimming were determined from the DNA. Here the sample has 950,000 to 1,100,000 clones; around 75% occur a single time. The ten biggest clones cover 1.5% of the sample.

The donors were healthy, HIV-negative adults who had no recently reported acute infections or vaccinations. Only Caucasian adults living in Nashville, Tennessee, USA were represented among the donors. CD4+ T cells were enriched by magnetic negative selection; naive cells were then positively selected on CD45RA, and the negative fraction formed the memory subset. Blood was collected by leukapheresis, and PBMCs were isolated by Ficoll-Histopaque density gradient centrifugation and then cryopreserved in liquid nitrogen vapor phase. Analytical flow cytometry was used to check the purity and quantity of every magnetically sorted T cell population. Genomic DNA was isolated from every sorted fraction and measured by UV absorbance on a Nanodrop 2000c. Overall results and qualifications from the work: Sampling was restricted to blood, and TCR repertoires in tissue are likely to differ from TCR repertoires in blood. Naive subsets generally had larger estimated clonotype richness than memory subsets did. Incomplete sequencing was indicated by rarefaction of sorted-subset datasets, despite the large sequencing depth. Higher generation probabilities were observed for clonotypes shared by all four sorted-subset donors than for non-shared clonotypes. Across a few donors, around 5% of naive CD4, 3% to 4% of naive CD8, under 2.5% of memory CD4, and under 0.45% of memory CD8 clonotypes were shared. Based on pairwise subsampling, the degree of clonotype sharing among donors was expected to be affected by sequencing depth. Because the study included a small number of donors, the genetic and exposure-history diversity represented was limited.

The rearranged chain carries TRBV19 and TRBJ2-7; the central 8 bases match TRBD2. Sequencing was done on a sample of memory CD4+ T cells sorted from blood. In the paper's terms, the cell subset or site label means: CD45RA-negative fraction. This TCR came from a man between 18 and 29 years old in good health. This receptor has the CDR3 CASTAVPGGRQYF. The base sequence is TGTGCCAGTACTGCCGTACCGGGAGGGAGGCAGTACTTC. The CDR3, completed at both ends by the reference TRBV19 and TRBJ2-7 genes, gives the full variable domain DGGITQSPKYLFRKEGQNVTLSCEQNLNHDAMYWYRQDPGQGLRLIYYSQIVNDFQKGDIAEGYSVSREKKESFPLTVTSAQKNPTAFYLCASTAVPGGRQYFGPGTRLTVT.